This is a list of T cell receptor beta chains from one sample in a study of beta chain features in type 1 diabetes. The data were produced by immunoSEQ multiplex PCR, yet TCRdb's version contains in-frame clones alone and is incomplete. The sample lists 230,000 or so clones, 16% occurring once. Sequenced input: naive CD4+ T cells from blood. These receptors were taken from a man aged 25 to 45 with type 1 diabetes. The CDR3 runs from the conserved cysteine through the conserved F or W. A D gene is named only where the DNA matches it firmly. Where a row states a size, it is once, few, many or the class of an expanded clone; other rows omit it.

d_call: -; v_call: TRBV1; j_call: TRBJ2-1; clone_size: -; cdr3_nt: TGCACCAGCAGCCGAGCCTTGAGGACAGGAGAGGCCTACAATGAGCAGTTCTTC; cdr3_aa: CTSSRALRTGEAYNEQFF
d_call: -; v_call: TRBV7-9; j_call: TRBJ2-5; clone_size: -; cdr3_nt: TGTGCCAGCAGCTCGGACCAAGAGACCCAGTACTTC; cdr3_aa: CASSSDQETQYF
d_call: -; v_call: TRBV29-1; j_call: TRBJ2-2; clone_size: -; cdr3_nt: TGCAGCGTTGACAGATCCACCGGGGAGCTGTTTTTT; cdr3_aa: CSVDRSTGELFF
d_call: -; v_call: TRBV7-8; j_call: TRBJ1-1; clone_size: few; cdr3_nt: TGTGCCAGCAGCTCGGTCGGAGAAGCTTTCTTT; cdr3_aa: CASSSVGEAFF
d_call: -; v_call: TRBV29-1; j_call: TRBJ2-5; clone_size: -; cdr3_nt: TGCAGCGTTGAACCTCACACAGAGACCCAGTACTTC; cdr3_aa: CSVEPHTETQYF
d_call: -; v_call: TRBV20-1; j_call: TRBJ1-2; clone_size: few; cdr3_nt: TGCAGTGCCCCCGGGAGCTACGGCTACACCTTC; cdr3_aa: CSAPGSYGYTF
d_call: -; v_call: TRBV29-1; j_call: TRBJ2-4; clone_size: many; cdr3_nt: TGCAGCGTTTCGCGGCTTCTAGCCAAAAACATTCAGTACTTC; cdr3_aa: CSVSRLLAKNIQYF
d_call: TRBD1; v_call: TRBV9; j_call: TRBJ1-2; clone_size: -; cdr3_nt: TGTGCCAGCAGCCGTCAACCTACCGGGACAGGGAATGGCTACACCTTC; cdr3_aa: CASSRQPTGTGNGYTF
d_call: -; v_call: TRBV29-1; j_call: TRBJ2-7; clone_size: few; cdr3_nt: TGCAGCGTTGTGGTTATCGTCCCCGTCGGGGAGCAGTACTTC; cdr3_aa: CSVVVIVPVGEQYF
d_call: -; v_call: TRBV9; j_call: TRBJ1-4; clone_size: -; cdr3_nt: TGTGCCAGCAGCGTAGCGTCGGTCGGGGTAGAAAAACTGTTTTTT; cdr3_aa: CASSVASVGVEKLFF
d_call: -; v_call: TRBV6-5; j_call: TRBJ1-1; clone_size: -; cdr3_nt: TGTGCCAGCAGTGCACGTACTGAAGCTTTCTTT; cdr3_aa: CASSARTEAFF
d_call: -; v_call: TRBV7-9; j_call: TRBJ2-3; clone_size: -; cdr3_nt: TGTGCCAGCAGCTTGGTGGGCACAGATACGCAGTATTTT; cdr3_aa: CASSLVGTDTQYF
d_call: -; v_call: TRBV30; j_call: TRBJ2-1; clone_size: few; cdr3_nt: TGTGCCTGGAGTGTACAAAGAGGGAATGAGCAGTTCTTC; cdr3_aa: CAWSVQRGNEQFF
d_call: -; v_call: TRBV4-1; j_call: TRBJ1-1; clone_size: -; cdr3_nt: TGCGCCAGCAGCCTCCTGGGAAGGCGGGGTACTGAAGCTTTCTTT; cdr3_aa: CASSLLGRRGTEAFF
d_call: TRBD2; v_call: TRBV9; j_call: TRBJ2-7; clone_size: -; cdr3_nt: TGTGCCAGCAGCACCTTAGCGGGCTCGGGCGAGCAGTACTTC; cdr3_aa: CASSTLAGSGEQYF
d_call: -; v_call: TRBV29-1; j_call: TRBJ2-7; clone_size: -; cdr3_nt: TGCAGCGTTGGAGAGGGTGGGTATGAGCAGTACTTC; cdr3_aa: CSVGEGGYEQYF
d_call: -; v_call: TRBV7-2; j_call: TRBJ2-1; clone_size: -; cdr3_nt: TGTGCCAGCAGCCGAAAAACGGGTGGCGCGTTTGGGGGGAATGAGCAGTTCTTC; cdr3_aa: CASSRKTGGAFGGNEQFF
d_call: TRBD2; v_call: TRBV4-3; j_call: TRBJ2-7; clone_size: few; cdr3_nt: TGCGCCAGCAGCCGCTCAGTAGCGGGAGAGGACGAGCAGTACTTC; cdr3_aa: CASSRSVAGEDEQYF
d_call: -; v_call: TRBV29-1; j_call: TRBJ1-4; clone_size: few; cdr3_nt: TGCAGCGTTGGCAGGGGAACTAATGAAAAACTGTTTTTT; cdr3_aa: CSVGRGTNEKLFF
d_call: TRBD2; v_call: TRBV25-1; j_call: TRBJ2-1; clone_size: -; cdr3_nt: TGTGCCAGCAGTGAATATCTTCAGGGCGGGAGGGCCCACAATGAGCAGTTCTTC; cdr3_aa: CASSEYLQGGRAHNEQFF
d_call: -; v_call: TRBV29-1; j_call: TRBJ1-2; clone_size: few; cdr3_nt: TGCAGCGTTGAAGATGCAGGTCCTAACTATGGCTACACCTTC; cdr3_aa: CSVEDAGPNYGYTF
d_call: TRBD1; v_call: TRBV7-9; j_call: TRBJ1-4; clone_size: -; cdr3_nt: TGTGCCAGCAGCTTAGGACAGGGTAATGAAAAACTGTTTTTT; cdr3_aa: CASSLGQGNEKLFF
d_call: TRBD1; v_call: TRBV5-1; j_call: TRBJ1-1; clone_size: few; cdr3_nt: TGCGCCAGCAGCTTCCTGACAGGGGCGGACACTGAAGCTTTCTTT; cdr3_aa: CASSFLTGADTEAFF
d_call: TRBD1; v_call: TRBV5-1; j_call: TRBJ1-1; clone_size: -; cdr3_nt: TGCGCCAGCAGCCAGACAGGGGCGAACACTGAAGCTTTCTTT; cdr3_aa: CASSQTGANTEAFF
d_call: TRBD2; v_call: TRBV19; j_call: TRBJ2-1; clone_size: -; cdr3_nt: TGTGCCAGCCGACTAGCGGGAGTCAATGAGCAGTTCTTC; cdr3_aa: CASRLAGVNEQFF
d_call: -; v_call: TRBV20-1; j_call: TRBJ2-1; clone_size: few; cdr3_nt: TGCAGTGCTAGAGATCAGAATGAGCAGTTCTTC; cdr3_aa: CSARDQNEQFF
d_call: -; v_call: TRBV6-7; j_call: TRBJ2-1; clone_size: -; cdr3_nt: TGTGCCAGCAGCACAGGGAAAGAGTGGATTGAGCAGTTCTTC; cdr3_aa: CASSTGKEWIEQFF
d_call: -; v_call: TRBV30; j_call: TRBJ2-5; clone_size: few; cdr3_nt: TGTGCCTGGAGTGTAAGTGAGACCCAGTACTTC; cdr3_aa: CAWSVSETQYF
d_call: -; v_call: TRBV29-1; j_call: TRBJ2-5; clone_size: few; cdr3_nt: TGCAGCGTTGAATTGGGCACTTGGGGGACCCAGTACTTC; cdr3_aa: CSVELGTWGTQYF
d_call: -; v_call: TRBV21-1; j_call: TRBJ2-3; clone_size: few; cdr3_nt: TGTGCCAGCAGCCGGGACAGGGGGACAGATACGCAGTATTTT; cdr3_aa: CASSRDRGTDTQYF
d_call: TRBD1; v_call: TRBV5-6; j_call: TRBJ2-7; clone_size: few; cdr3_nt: TGTGCCAGCAGCAGTCCCGGGACAGGGGTTAACGAGCAGTACTTC; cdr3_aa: CASSSPGTGVNEQYF
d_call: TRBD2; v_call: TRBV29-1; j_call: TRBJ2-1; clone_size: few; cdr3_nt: TGCAGCGCAGTACCAGAGACTAGCCGAACCTACAATGAGCAGTTCTTC; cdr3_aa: CSAVPETSRTYNEQFF
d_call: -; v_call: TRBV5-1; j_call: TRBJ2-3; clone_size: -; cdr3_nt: TGCGCCAGCAGCTTTGGGGAGAGGACAGATACGCAGTATTTT; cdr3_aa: CASSFGERTDTQYF
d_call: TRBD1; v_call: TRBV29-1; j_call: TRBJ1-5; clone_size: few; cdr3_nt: TGCAGCGCCCTACAGGGGCTCAATCAGCCCCAGCATTTT; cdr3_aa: CSALQGLNQPQHF
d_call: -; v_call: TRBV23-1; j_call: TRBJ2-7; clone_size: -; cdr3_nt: TGCGCCAGCAGTCCCCCGGCAGGCCGTACCTACGAGCAGTACTTC; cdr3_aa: CASSPPAGRTYEQYF
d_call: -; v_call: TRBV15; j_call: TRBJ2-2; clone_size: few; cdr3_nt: TGTGCCACCAGCAGTTTAGAAAACACCGGGGAGCTGTTTTTT; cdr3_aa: CATSSLENTGELFF
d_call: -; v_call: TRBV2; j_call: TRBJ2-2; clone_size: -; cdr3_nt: TGTGCCAGCAGTGAAATAAGCACCGGGGAGCTGTTTTTT; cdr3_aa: CASSEISTGELFF
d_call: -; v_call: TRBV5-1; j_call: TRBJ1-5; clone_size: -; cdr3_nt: TGCGCCAGCAGCTTGGACAGGGAAAATCAGCCCCAGCATTTT; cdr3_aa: CASSLDRENQPQHF
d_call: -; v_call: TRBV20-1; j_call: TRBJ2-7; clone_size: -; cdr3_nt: TGCAGTGCCAAAACCACCTACGAGCAGTACTTC; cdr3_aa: CSAKTTYEQYF
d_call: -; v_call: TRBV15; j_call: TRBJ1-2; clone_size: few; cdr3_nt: TGTGCCACCAGCAGAGATCGTGGCAGGGAGAACTATGGCTACACCTTC; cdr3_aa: CATSRDRGRENYGYTF
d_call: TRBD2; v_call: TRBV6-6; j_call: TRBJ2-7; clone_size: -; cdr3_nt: TGTGCCAGCAGTTACTCTGGGACTAGCGGGAGTGCGGAGCAGTACTTC; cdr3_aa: CASSYSGTSGSAEQYF
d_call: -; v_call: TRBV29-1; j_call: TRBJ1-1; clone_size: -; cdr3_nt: TGCAGCGTTGTTAGCCAAGCGAACACTGAAGCTTTCTTT; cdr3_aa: CSVVSQANTEAFF
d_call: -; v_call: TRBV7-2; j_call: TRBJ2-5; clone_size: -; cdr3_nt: TGTGCCAGCAGCTTAGGAGGCGGGCTCGGAGAGACCCAGTACTTC; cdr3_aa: CASSLGGGLGETQYF
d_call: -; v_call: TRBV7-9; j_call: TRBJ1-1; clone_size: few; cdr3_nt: TGTGCCAGCAGCTTAGGGCCGGGGACCACTGAAGCTTTCTTT; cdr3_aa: CASSLGPGTTEAFF
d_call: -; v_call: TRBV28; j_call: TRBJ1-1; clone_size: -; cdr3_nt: TGTGCCAGCCACCCGGGAACTGAAGCTTTCTTT; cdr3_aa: CASHPGTEAFF
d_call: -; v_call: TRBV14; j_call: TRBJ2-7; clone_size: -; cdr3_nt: TGTGCCAGCAGCCAACTATCAGGCCGTTACGAGCAGTACTTC; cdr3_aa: CASSQLSGRYEQYF
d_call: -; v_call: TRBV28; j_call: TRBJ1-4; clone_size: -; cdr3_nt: TGTGCCAGCAGTTTGAGTGCGGCTAATGAAAAACTGTTTTTT; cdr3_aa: CASSLSAANEKLFF
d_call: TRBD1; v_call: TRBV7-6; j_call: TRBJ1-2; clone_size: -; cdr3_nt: TGTGCCAGCAGCAAGACAGGGTCTAACGGCTACACCTTC; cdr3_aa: CASSKTGSNGYTF
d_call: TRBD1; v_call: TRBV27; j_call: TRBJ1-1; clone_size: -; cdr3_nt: TGTGCCAGCAGTTTAGCCTACAGGGGACGGAACACTGAAGCTTTCTTT; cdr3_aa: CASSLAYRGRNTEAFF
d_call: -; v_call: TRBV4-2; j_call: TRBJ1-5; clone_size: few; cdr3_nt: TGTGCCAGCAGCCAGGATGGGCAGCCCCAGCATTTT; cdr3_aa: CASSQDGQPQHF
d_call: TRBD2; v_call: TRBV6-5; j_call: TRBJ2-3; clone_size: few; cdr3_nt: TGTGCCAGCAGTTCACTAGCGGGAGCGAGTACAGATACGCAGTATTTT; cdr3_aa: CASSSLAGASTDTQYF
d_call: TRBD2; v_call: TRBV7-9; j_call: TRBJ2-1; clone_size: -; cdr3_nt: TGTGCCAGCAGCAGACCGGGACTAGCGGGAGGGTACAATGAGCAGTTCTTC; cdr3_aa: CASSRPGLAGGYNEQFF
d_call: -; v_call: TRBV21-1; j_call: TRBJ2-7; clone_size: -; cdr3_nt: TGTGCCAGCAGCAATAACCAGGACAGGGGCTACGAGCAGTACTTC; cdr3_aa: CASSNNQDRGYEQYF